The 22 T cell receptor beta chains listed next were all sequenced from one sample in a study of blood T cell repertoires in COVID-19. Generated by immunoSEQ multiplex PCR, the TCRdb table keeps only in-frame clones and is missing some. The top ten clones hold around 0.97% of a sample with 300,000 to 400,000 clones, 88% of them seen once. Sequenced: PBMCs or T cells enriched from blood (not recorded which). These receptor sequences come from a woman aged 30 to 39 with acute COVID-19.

CDR3 amino acids: CAISRDRANTEAFF. CDR3 nucleotide sequence: TGTGCCATCAGCCGGGACAGAGCGAACACTGAAGCTTTCTTT. The rearrangement joins TRBV10-3 to TRBJ1-1; 7 nucleotides agree with TRBD1. From germline, CDR1 is ENHRY and CDR2 SYGVKD. The CDR3 runs 14 residues. V gave up 6 bases and J gave up 1 base; unmatched junction bases: 5.

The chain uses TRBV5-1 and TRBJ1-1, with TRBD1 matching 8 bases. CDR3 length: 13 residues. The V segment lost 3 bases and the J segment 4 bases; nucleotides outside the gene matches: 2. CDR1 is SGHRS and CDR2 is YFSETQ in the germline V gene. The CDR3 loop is CASSWTGSTEAFF. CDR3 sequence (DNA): TGCGCCAGCAGCTGGACAGGGAGCACTGAAGCTTTCTTT.

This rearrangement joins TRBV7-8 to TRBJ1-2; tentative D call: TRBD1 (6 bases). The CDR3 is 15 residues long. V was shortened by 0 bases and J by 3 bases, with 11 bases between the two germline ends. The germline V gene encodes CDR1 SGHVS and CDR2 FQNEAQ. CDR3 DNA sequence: TGTGCCAGCAGCTTAGCTAGGGGGAGTGACTATGGCTACACCTTC. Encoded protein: CASSLARGSDYGYTF.

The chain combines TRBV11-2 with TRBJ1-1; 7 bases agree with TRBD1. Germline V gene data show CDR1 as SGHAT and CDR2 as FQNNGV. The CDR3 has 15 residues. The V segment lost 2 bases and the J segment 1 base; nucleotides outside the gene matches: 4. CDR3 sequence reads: CASSLRGQANTEAFF. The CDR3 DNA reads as TGTGCCAGCAGCTTAAGAGGACAGGCGAACACTGAAGCTTTCTTT.

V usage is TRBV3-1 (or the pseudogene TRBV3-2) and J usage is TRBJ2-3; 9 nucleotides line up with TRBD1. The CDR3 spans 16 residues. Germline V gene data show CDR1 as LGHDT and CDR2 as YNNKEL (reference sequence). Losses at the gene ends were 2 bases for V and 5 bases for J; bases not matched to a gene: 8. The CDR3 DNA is TGTGCCAGCAGCCAACCGGGACAGGGCCGTGGAGATACGCAGTATTTT. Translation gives CASSQPGQGRGDTQYF.

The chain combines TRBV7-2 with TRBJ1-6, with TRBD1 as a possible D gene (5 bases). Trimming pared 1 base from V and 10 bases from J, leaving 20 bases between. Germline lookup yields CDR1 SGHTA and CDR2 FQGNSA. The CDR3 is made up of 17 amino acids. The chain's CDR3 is CASSLGGRQTLGSPLHF. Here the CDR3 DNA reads TGTGCCAGCAGCTTAGGGGGCCGGCAGACACTGGGATCACCCCTCCACTTT.

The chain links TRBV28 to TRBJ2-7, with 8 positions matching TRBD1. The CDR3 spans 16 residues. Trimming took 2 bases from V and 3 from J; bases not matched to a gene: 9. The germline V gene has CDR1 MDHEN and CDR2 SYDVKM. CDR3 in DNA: TGTGCCAGCAGTTTAATTTCCGGACAGGGCCTCTACGAGCAGTACTTC. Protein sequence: CASSLISGQGLYEQYF.

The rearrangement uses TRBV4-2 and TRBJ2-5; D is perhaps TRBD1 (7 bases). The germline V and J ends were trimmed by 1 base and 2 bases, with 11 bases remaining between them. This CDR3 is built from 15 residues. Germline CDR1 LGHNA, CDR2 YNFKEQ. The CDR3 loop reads CASSQGAGGQETQYF. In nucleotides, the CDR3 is TGTGCCAGCAGCCAAGGGGCAGGGGGGCAAGAGACCCAGTACTTC.

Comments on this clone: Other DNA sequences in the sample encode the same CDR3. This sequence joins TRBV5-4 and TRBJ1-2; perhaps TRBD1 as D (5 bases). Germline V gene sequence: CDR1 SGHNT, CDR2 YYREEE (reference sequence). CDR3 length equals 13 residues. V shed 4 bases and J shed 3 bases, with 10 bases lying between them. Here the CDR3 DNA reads TGTGCCAGCAGCCGCGACAGAGACTATGGCTACACCTTC. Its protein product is CASSRDRDYGYTF.

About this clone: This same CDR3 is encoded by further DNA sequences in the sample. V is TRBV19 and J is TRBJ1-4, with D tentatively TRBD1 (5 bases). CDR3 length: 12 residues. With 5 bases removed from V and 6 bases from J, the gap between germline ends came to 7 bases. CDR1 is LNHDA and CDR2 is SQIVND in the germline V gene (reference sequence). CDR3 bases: TGTGCCAGTAGTCCGGGGGATGAAAAACTGTTTTTT. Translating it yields CASSPGDEKLFF.

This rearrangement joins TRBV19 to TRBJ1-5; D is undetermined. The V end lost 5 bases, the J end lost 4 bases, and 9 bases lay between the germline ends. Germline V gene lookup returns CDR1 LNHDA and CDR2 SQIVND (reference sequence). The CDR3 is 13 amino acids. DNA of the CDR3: TGTGCCAGTAGTGAACAGATTAATCAGCCCCAGCATTTT. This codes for CASSEQINQPQHF.

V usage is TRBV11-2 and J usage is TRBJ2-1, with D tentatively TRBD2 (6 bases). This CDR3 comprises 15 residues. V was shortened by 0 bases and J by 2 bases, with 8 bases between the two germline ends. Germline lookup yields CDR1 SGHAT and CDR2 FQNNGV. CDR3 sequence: CASSLEGGTYNEQFF. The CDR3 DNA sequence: TGTGCCAGCAGCTTAGAGGGGGGTACCTACAATGAGCAGTTCTTC.

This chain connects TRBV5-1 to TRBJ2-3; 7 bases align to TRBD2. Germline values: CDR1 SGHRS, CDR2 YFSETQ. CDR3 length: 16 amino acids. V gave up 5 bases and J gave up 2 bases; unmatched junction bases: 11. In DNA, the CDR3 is TGCGCCAGCAGTTCTCGACTAGCCCTTATCACAGATACGCAGTATTTT. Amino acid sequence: CASSSRLALITDTQYF.

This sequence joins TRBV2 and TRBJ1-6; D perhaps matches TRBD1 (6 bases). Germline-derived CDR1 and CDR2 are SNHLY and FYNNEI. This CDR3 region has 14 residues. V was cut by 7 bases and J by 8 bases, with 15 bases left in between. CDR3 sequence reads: CASNGGLGDSPLHF. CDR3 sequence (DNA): TGTGCCAGCAACGGGGGGCTGGGGGATTCACCCCTCCACTTT.

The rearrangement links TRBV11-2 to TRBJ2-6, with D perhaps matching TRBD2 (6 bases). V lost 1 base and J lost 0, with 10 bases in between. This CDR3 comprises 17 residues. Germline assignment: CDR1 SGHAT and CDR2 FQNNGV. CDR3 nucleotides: TGTGCCAGCAGCTTAGGTGGAGGGAGCTCTGGGGCCAACGTCCTGACTTTC. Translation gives CASSLGGGSSGANVLTF. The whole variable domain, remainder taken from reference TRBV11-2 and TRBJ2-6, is EAGVAQSPRYKIIEKRQSVAFWCNPISGHATLYWYQQILGQGPKLLIQFQNNGVVDDSQLPKDRFSAERLKGVDSTLKIQPAKLEDSAVYLCASSLGGGSSGANVLTFGAGSRLTVL.

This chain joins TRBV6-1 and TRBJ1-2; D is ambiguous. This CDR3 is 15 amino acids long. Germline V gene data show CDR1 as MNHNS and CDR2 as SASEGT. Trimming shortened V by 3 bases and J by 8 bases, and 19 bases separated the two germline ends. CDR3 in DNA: TGTGCCAGCAGTGAGTCCCGTCCAGGAGGATACGGCTACACCTTC. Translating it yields CASSESRPGGYGYTF.

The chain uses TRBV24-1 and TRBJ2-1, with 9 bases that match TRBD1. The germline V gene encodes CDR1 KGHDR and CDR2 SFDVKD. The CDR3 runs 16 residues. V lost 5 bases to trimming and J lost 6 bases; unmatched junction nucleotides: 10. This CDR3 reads CATSGRGQGNLNEQFF. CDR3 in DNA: TGTGCCACCAGTGGCAGAGGACAGGGGAACCTCAATGAGCAGTTCTTC.

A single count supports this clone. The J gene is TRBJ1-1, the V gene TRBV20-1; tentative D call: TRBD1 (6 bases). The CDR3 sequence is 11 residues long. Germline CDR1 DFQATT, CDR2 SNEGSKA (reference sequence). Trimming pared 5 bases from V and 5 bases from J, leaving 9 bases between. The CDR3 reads CSAQGRTEAFF. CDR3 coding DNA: TGCAGTGCTCAGGGGCGTACTGAAGCTTTCTTT.

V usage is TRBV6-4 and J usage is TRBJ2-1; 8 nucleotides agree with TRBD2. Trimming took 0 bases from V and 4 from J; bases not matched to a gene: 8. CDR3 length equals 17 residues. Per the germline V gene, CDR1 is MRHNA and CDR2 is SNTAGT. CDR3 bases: TGTGCCAGCAGTGACTCGAACCTAGCGGGCGGTTACAATGAGCAGTTCTTC. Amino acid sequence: CASSDSNLAGGYNEQFF.

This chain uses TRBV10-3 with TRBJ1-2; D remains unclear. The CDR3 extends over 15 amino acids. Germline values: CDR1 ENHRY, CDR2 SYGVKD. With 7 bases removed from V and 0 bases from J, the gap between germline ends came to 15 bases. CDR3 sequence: CAIKEEVAANYGYTF. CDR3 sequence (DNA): TGTGCCATCAAGGAGGAAGTAGCAGCTAACTATGGCTACACCTTC.

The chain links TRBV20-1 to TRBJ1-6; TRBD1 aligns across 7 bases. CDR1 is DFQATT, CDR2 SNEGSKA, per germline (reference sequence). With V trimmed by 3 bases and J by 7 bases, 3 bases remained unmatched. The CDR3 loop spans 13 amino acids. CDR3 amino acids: CSASMGQNSPLHF. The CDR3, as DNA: TGCAGTGCTAGTATGGGACAGAATTCACCCCTCCACTTT.

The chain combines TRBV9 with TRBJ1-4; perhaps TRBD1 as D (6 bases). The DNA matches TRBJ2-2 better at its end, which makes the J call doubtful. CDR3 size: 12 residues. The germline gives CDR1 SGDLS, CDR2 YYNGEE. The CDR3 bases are TGTGCCAGCAGCGTAGGGGGACAGGAGCTGTTTTTT. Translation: CASSVGGQELFF.